This record looks at one T cell receptor (beta chain) sequence and its context. Antigen: not known. Healthy donors of bone marrow made up the group. The entry originates in a study of cytomegalovirus exposure and HLA in healthy donors. The study, taken as a whole, reports: Later analysis suggested links between common viral pathogens and several top significant clusters. Some segments of the V type, notably TRBV6-2 and TRBV6-3, were excluded as indistinguishable.

Primers for the PCR totalled 60 Vbeta and 13 Jbeta. Only in-frame clones appear in the TCRdb table, and some are missing; sequencing was by immunoSEQ multiplex PCR. This sample contains around 130,000 clones. Trimming cost V 6 bases and J 8 bases; bases outside gene matches: 15. Germline V gives CDR1 SQVTM, CDR2 ANQGSEA. This CDR3 comprises 15 residues. V and J are TRBV29-1 and TRBJ1-4; 7 bases agree with TRBD1. This receptor was identified in a woman between 40 and 50 years old in good health and CMV-seronegative. Sample: PBMCs. In DNA, the CDR3 is TGCAGCGTCCTTAGTATGGGCAGGGGGACGGAAAAACTGTTTTTT. Residues: CSVLSMGRGTEKLFF.